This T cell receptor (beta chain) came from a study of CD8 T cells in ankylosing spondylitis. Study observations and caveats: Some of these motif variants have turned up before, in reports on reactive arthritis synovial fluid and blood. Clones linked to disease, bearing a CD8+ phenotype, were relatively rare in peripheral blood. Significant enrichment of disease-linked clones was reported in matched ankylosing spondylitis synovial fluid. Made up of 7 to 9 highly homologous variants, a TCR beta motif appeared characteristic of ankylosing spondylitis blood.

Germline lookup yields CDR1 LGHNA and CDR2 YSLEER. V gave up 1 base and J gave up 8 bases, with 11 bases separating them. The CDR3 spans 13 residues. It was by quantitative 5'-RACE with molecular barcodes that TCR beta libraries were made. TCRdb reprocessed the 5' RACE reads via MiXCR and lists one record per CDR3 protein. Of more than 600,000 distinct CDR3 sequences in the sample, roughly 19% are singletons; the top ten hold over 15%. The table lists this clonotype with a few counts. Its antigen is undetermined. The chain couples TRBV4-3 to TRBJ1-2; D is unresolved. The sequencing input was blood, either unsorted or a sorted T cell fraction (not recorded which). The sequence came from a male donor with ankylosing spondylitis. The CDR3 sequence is CASSQVAGVGYTF. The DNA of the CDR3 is TGCGCCAGCAGCCAAGTGGCAGGCGTGGGCTACACCTTC.